Listed below are T cell receptor beta chains from one sample, sequenced in a study of T cell repertoires in cytomegalovirus infection. TCRdb re-derived calls from the reads in MiXCR, one entry per CDR3 protein. The table includes about 310,000 distinct CDR3 sequences, roughly a tenth detected once. Source material: PBMCs. These receptors were obtained from a human donor in good health (CMV status not recorded). Some clones in this sample may be carry-over from other donors' samples. The CDR3 runs from the conserved cysteine through the conserved F or W. The order of the fields is V gene, CDR3 protein.

v_call: TRBV28
cdr3_aa: CASSQTGFQPQHF

v_call: TRBV6-2/TRBV6-3
cdr3_aa: CASSYPTGVETQYF

v_call: TRBV2
cdr3_aa: CASSDFSDRANSPLHF

v_call: TRBV28
cdr3_aa: CASSLKREPLHF

v_call: TRBV2
cdr3_aa: CASSGTGGKQPQHF

v_call: TRBV20-1
cdr3_aa: CSANQGDENLFF

v_call: TRBV6-6
cdr3_aa: CASSYSPPTGSYGYTF

v_call: TRBV2
cdr3_aa: CASPRGQTYQETQYF

v_call: TRBV6-1
cdr3_aa: CASSEVANTGELFF

v_call: TRBV28
cdr3_aa: CASSSAGTGSNEQFF

v_call: TRBV20-1
cdr3_aa: CSARAPGVEQFF

v_call: TRBV7-2
cdr3_aa: CASSLGGPGINTEAFF

v_call: TRBV10-3
cdr3_aa: CAIRGGPNTEAFF

v_call: TRBV10-3
cdr3_aa: CAIRLQVGGSYEQYF

v_call: TRBV7-2
cdr3_aa: CASSLDRGNYGYTF

v_call: TRBV7-8
cdr3_aa: CASRRGQGATGSPLHF

v_call: TRBV5-1
cdr3_aa: CASSWTGTSGDTQYF

v_call: TRBV6-2/TRBV6-3
cdr3_aa: CASSDGTSYQETQYF

v_call: TRBV6-2/TRBV6-3
cdr3_aa: CASNQVRGRTGELFF

v_call: TRBV7-2
cdr3_aa: CASSSIGGLSTDTQYF

v_call: TRBV6-6
cdr3_aa: CASSKQGQSSYNSPLHF

v_call: TRBV7-9
cdr3_aa: CASSLTNEAFF

v_call: TRBV20-1
cdr3_aa: CSARATSGTSTDTQYF

v_call: TRBV29-1
cdr3_aa: CSVERDRGKTQYF

v_call: TRBV7-9
cdr3_aa: CASRRVNEKLFF

v_call: TRBV20-1
cdr3_aa: CSAGEQGTGSYNEQFF

v_call: TRBV19
cdr3_aa: CASTGQGADEQFF